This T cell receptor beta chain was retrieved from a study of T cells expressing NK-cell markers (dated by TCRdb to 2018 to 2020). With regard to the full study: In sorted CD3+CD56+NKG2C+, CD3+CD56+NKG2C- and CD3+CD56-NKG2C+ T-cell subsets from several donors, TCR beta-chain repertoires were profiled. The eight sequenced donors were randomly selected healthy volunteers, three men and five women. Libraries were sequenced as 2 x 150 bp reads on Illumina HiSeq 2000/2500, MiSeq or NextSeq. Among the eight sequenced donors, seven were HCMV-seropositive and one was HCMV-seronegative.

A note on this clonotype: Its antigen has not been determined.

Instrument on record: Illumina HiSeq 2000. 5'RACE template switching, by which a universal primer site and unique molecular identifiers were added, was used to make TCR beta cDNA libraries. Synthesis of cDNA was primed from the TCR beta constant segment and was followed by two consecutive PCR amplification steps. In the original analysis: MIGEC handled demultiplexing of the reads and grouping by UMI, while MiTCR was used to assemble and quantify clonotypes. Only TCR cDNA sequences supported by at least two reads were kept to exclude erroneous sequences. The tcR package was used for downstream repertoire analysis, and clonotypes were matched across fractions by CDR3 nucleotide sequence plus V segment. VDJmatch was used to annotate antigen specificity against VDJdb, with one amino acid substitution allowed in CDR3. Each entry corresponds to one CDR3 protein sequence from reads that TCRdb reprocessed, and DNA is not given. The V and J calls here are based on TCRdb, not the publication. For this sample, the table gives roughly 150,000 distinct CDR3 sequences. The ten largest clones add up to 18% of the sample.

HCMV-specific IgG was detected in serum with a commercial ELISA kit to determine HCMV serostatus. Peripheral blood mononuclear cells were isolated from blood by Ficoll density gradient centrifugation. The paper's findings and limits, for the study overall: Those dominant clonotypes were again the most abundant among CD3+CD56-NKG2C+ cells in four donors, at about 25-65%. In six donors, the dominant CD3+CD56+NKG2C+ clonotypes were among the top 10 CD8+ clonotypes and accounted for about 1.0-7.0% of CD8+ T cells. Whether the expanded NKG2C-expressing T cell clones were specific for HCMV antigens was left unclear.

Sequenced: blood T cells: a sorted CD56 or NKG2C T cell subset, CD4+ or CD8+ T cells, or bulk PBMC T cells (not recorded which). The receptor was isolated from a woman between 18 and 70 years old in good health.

The CDR3 protein is CASRRGDRANEKLFF. The chain links TRBV12-3 or TRBV12-4 with TRBJ1-4; TCRdb selects TRBD1, and the lack of DNA leaves this call unchecked. The CDR3 holds 15 amino acids from the cysteine to the phenylalanine. Only the protein sequence is given.